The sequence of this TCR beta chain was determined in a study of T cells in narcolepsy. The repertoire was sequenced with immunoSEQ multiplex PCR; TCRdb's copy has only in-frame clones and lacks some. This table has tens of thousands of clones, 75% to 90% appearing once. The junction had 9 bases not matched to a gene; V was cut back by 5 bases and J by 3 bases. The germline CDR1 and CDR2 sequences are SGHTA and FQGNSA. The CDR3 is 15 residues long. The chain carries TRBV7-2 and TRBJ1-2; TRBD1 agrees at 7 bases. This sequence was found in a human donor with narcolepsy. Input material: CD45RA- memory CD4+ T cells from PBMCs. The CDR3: CASSPQSGTDYGYTF. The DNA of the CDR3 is TGTGCCAGCAGCCCCCAATCAGGGACAGACTATGGCTACACCTTC. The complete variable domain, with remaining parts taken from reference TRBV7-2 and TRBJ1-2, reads GAGVSQSPSNKVTEKGKDVELRCDPISGHTALYWYRQSLGQGLEFLIYFQGNSAPDKSGLPSDRFSAERTGGSVSTLTIQRTQQEDSAVYLCASSPQSGTDYGYTFGSGTRLTVV.